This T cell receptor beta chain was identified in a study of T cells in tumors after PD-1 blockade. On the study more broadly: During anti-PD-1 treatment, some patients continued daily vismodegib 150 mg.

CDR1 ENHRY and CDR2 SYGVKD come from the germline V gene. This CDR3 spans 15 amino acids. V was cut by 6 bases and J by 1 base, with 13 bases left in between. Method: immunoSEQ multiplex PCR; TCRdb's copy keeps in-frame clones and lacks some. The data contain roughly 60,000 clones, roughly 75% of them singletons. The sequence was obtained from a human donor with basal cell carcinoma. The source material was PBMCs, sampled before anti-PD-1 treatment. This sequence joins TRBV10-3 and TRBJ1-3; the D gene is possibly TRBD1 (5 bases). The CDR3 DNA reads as TGTGCCATCAGGAGGGGAGGAGGTTCTGGAAACACCATATATTTT. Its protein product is CAIRRGGGSGNTIYF.